This TCR beta chain is from a study of blood T cell repertoires in COVID-19. Study as a whole: Spain, Italy and the United States supplied samples that represented acute and convalescent COVID-19. PBMCs, B-cell-depleted T cells, or T cells were the source of the cDNA or gDNA that made up the material.

Germline V CDR1 and CDR2: LNHDA, SQIVND (reference sequence). V shed 11 bases, J shed 15 bases, and the junction held 13 bases outside the gene matches. The CDR3 spans 11 residues. The authors' processing: Reference gene primer amplification gave estimated nucleated cell counts. TCRdb keeps only in-frame clones here, not all; method: immunoSEQ multiplex PCR. Clone size and the V and J calls come from that table; the DNA yielded D and trimming. The sample includes around 12,000 clones, less than 90% of them seen just once. Sequencing used peripheral blood. V and J are TRBV19 and TRBJ2-1; the match to TRBD2 covers 7 bases. The receptor comes from a woman aged 55-75 years with active COVID-19. This CDR3 reads CAASGGFGRFF. In DNA form, the CDR3 reads TGTGCCGCCTCGGGGGGTTTTGGTCGGTTCTTC.